These T cell receptor beta chains were read from a single sample in a study of T cell responses to AZD1222 COVID-19 vaccine. Profiled with immunoSEQ multiplex PCR; TCRdb holds only in-frame clones, not every one. This table holds some 96,000 clones, 70% to 90% found once. This specimen consisted of peripheral blood, obtained on day 0 of AZD1222 vaccination. These receptors were obtained from an adult in good health. Each CDR3 is given with its conserved first and last residue. D genes are given only for firm matches. Size is omitted from some rows. Given values are once, few, many or a class for expanded clones.

j_call clone_size d_call v_call cdr3_aa cdr3_nt
TRBJ2-7 . . TRBV19 CASTAGWLLGEQYF TGTGCCAGTACGGCAGGGTGGCTCCTGGGCGAGCAGTACTTC
TRBJ2-2 . TRBD1 TRBV7-2 CASSLGGTGGTGELFF TGTGCCAGCAGCTTAGGGGGGACAGGCGGCACCGGGGAGCTGTTTTTT
TRBJ2-7 . . TRBV4-3 CASSQDSGLPYEQYF TGCGCCAGCAGCCAAGACAGTGGTCTGCCCTACGAGCAGTACTTC
TRBJ1-2 . . TRBV6-5 CASSSTGIYGYTF TGTGCCAGCAGCTCCACAGGGATCTATGGCTACACCTTC
TRBJ1-5 . . TRBV20-1 CSASVQALGGPQHF TGCAGTGCTAGTGTGCAGGCCCTCGGGGGGCCCCAGCATTTT
TRBJ1-1 . TRBD1 TRBV18 CASSLQTGRRTEAFF TGTGCCAGCTCCCTACAGACAGGGAGGAGGACTGAAGCTTTCTTT
TRBJ1-1 . . TRBV11-3 CASSFNTEAFF TGTGCCAGCAGCTTTAACACTGAAGCTTTCTTT
TRBJ2-3 . . TRBV11-3 CASSRYGSPGYF TGTGCCAGCAGCCGGTATGGGTCTCCGGGTTATTTT
TRBJ2-1 . . TRBV12-3/TRBV12-4 CASSLFEKFF TGTGCCAGCAGTTTATTTGAGAAGTTCTTC
TRBJ2-1 . TRBD1 TRBV2 CASRRGTGGASGEQFF TGTGCCAGCAGGAGAGGGACAGGGGGCGCCTCCGGTGAGCAGTTCTTC
TRBJ1-2 once . TRBV19 CASKSGSNYGYTF TGTGCCAGTAAGAGTGGTTCTAACTATGGCTACACCTTC
TRBJ1-2 . . TRBV15 CATSRDRFANYGYTF TGTGCCACCAGCAGAGATCGTTTCGCTAACTATGGCTACACCTTC
TRBJ2-2 . . TRBV5-1 CASSLANTGELFF TGCGCCAGCAGCTTGGCAAACACCGGGGAGCTGTTTTTT
TRBJ1-1 . . TRBV30 CASTRLGRSEAFF TGTGCCTCTACACGTCTGGGGAGATCGGAAGCTTTCTTT
TRBJ1-6 . . TRBV10-1 CASSDDPLGSPLHF TGCGCCAGCAGTGACGACCCGCTCGGATCACCCCTCCACTTT
TRBJ1-6 . . TRBV28 CASSLINTGGWNSPLHF TGTGCCAGCAGTCTAATCAACACAGGAGGGTGGAATTCACCCCTCCACTTT
TRBJ1-1 . . TRBV19 CASSISAGTAEAFF TGTGCCAGTAGTATTTCTGCTGGGACTGCTGAAGCTTTCTTT
TRBJ1-6 . TRBD1 TRBV6-5 CASSRLGQGSSPLHF TGTGCCAGCAGTCGCCTCGGACAGGGAAGTTCACCCCTCCACTTT
TRBJ1-2 once . TRBV4-3 CASSQEFQGPPYGYTF TGCGCCAGCAGCCAAGAGTTTCAGGGGCCCCCCTATGGCTACACCTTC
TRBJ2-1 . . TRBV5-1 CASSLESLSYNEQFF TGCGCCAGCAGCTTAGAAAGTCTCTCCTACAATGAGCAGTTCTTC
TRBJ1-3 . . TRBV30 CAWSKVSGGFIGNTIYF TGTGCCTGGAGTAAAGTTTCGGGGGGTTTTATTGGAAACACCATATATTTT
TRBJ2-5 . . TRBV5-1 CASSPLGGYPTETQYF TGCGCCAGCAGCCCCTTGGGGGGTTACCCTACAGAGACCCAGTACTTC
TRBJ1-2 . . TRBV9 CASSEGQSYGYTF TGTGCCAGCAGCGAAGGACAGTCTTATGGCTACACCTTC
TRBJ2-1 . . TRBV11-3 CASSLLFGEGNEQFF TGTGCCAGCAGCTTACTTTTTGGGGAAGGCAATGAGCAGTTCTTC
TRBJ1-4 . . TRBV5-1 CASSLLTATNEKLFF TGCGCCAGCAGCTTGTTGACGGCAACTAATGAAAAACTGTTTTTT
TRBJ2-3 . TRBD2 TRBV6-5 CASSYGAGGSYTQYF TGTGCCAGCAGTTACGGAGCGGGGGGGTCGTATACGCAGTATTTT
TRBJ1-1 . . TRBV15 CATSRGGSMNTEAFF TGTGCCACCAGCAGAGGGGGTTCCATGAACACTGAAGCTTTCTTT
TRBJ2-7 few . TRBV28 CASSAGLSGSTYEQYF TGTGCCAGCAGTGCCGGACTGAGCGGGTCCACCTACGAGCAGTACTTC
TRBJ1-2 . . TRBV3-1/TRBV3-2 CASSQAKWNYGYTF TGTGCCAGCAGCCAAGCGAAGTGGAACTATGGCTACACCTTC
TRBJ2-1 . . TRBV30 CAWSQNNEQFF TGTGCCTGGAGCCAAAACAATGAGCAGTTCTTC
TRBJ2-7 . TRBD1 TRBV6-5 CASSRLTQGAYEQYF TGTGCCAGCAGCCGCCTTACACAGGGGGCCTACGAGCAGTACTTC
TRBJ1-6 . . TRBV7-2 CASRFGGVWDNSPLHF TGTGCCAGCAGGTTCGGAGGGGTGTGGGATAATTCACCCCTCCACTTT
TRBJ2-1 few . TRBV3-1/TRBV3-2 CASSQVSRYNEQFF TGTGCCAGCAGCCAAGTTTCGCGCTACAATGAGCAGTTCTTC
TRBJ1-1 . . TRBV11-3 CASSLTVNTEAFF TGTGCCAGCAGTTTGACGGTGAACACTGAAGCTTTCTTT
TRBJ2-3 . TRBD1 TRBV19 CATGQLSTDTQYF TGTGCCACGGGACAGCTTAGCACAGATACGCAGTATTTT
TRBJ1-2 . TRBD1 TRBV27 CASSSIGGVNGYTF TGTGCCAGCAGTTCGATAGGGGGCGTAAATGGCTACACCTTC
TRBJ1-2 . . TRBV9 CASSVVPTAHYGYTF TGTGCCAGCAGCGTAGTTCCCACGGCCCACTATGGCTACACCTTC
TRBJ2-2 . . TRBV10-1 CASSERRGGVFTGELFF TGCGCCAGCAGTGAGCGTAGGGGCGGCGTGTTCACCGGGGAGCTGTTTTTT
TRBJ2-2 . . TRBV28 CASSPVNTGELFF TGTGCCAGCAGTCCGGTGAACACCGGGGAGCTGTTTTTT
TRBJ2-5 . TRBD2 TRBV5-4 CASSSGGPTRQETQYF TGTGCCAGCAGCTCGGGGGGGCCCACAAGGCAAGAGACCCAGTACTTC
TRBJ2-3 . TRBD1 TRBV25-1 CASSDRGLGTDTQYF TGTGCCAGCAGTGACAGGGGGCTGGGAACAGATACGCAGTATTTT
TRBJ1-1 . TRBD1 TRBV5-4 CASSPGQGVWTEAFF TGTGCCAGCAGCCCGGGACAGGGGGTGTGGACTGAAGCTTTCTTT
TRBJ2-3 once TRBD1 TRBV6-2/TRBV6-3 CASSPPPGQGTDTQYF TGTGCCAGCAGTCCCCCCCCGGGACAGGGGACAGATACGCAGTATTTT
TRBJ1-1 . TRBD1 TRBV19 CASSRTGNTEAFF TGTGCCAGTAGTAGGACAGGGAACACTGAAGCTTTCTTT
TRBJ2-3 . TRBD1 TRBV6-2/TRBV6-3 CASSPPGQDTDTQYF TGTGCCAGCAGTCCCCCGGGACAGGACACAGATACGCAGTATTTT
TRBJ1-3 . TRBD1 TRBV28 CAGGTGQNTIYF TGTGCCGGCGGGACAGGCCAAAACACCATATATTTT
TRBJ1-3 . . TRBV11-2 CASSLLGGKDTIYF TGTGCCAGCAGCTTGTTGGGAGGGAAGGACACCATATATTTT
TRBJ2-7 . . TRBV4-3 CASSQDQIVRGYEQYF TGCGCCAGCAGCCAAGATCAGATCGTCCGGGGGTACGAGCAGTACTTC
TRBJ2-1 few . TRBV6-4 CASSDSRYSYNEQFF TGTGCCAGCAGTGACTCGAGATACAGTTACAATGAGCAGTTCTTC
TRBJ1-5 . TRBD1 TRBV2 CASRKDRGNNQPQHF TGTGCCAGCAGGAAGGACAGGGGGAATAATCAGCCCCAGCATTTT
TRBJ1-1 . . TRBV7-6 CASRLMSGATEAFF TGTGCCAGCAGGCTTATGTCAGGGGCCACTGAAGCTTTCTTT
TRBJ2-7 . . TRBV3-1/TRBV3-2 CASGPGQIYEQYF TGTGCCAGCGGTCCCGGACAAATCTACGAGCAGTACTTC
TRBJ1-2 . . TRBV28 CASSSRDKYGYTF TGTGCCAGCAGCTCCCGGGACAAATATGGCTACACCTTC
TRBJ1-2 . TRBD1 TRBV30 CAWSLGTAPYGYTF TGTGCCTGGAGTTTGGGGACAGCCCCTTATGGCTACACCTTC